Below, one T cell receptor (beta chain) is given with its context. What it binds is unknown. It was genomic DNA that served as the template for profiling TCR beta VDJ and CDR3. In TCRdb, the reads were re-called with MiXCR into one record per CDR3 protein. Altogether about 200,000 distinct CDR3 sequences are present, 55% to 65% being singletons, with the ten largest covering roughly 50%. With 1 base removed from V and 7 bases from J, the gap between germline ends came to 10 bases. Germline CDR1 reads LNHNV; CDR2 reads YYDKDF (reference sequence). The length of the CDR3 is 14 residues. Individuals selected for sequencing had exhibited CD8+CD57+ cell expansion on flow cytometry. This sample is part of a study of CD8+CD57+ T cells in acquired aplastic anemia. The overall study: On average, sorted CD4+ and CD8+ cells gave roughly 3 ug of DNA.

Study results and caveats: Overlapping CD8+ CDR3 repertoires of patients and controls contained 25 to 35 shared sequences.

The sequence was collected from a human donor with aplastic anemia. This sequence joins TRBV15 and TRBJ1-4; no firm D call. The sequencing sample was made of sorted CD4+, CD8+, or CD8+CD57+ T cells (not recorded which) from PBMCs. CDR3 DNA sequence: TGTGCCACCAGCAGAGGAGGAGAATTTGAAAAACTGTTTTTT. Its translation is CATSRGGEFEKLFF.